This T cell receptor beta chain derives from a study of CD8+ T cells in alopecia areata. Study context: Treatment of the treated patients consisted of oral tofacitinib, 5 to 10 mg twice daily.

Reverse transcribed after extraction, RNA yielded cDNA as the sequencing template. The repertoire was sequenced with immunoSEQ multiplex PCR; TCRdb's copy has only in-frame clones and lacks some. This table has over 100,000 clones, 45% to 50% appearing once. Germline CDR1 is SGHAT and CDR2 is FQNNGV. The V end lost 2 bases, the J end lost 2 bases, and 9 bases lay between the germline ends. The CDR3 is made up of 15 amino acids. The sequence was collected from a human donor with alopecia areata. The sample was CD8+ T cells sorted from blood, taken at week 0. The chain couples TRBV11-2 to TRBJ2-2; tentative D call: TRBD2 (5 bases). The CDR3 loop is CASSLLDLNTGELFF. The CDR3 nucleotides are TGTGCCAGCAGCTTACTGGACTTAAACACCGGGGAGCTGTTTTTT.